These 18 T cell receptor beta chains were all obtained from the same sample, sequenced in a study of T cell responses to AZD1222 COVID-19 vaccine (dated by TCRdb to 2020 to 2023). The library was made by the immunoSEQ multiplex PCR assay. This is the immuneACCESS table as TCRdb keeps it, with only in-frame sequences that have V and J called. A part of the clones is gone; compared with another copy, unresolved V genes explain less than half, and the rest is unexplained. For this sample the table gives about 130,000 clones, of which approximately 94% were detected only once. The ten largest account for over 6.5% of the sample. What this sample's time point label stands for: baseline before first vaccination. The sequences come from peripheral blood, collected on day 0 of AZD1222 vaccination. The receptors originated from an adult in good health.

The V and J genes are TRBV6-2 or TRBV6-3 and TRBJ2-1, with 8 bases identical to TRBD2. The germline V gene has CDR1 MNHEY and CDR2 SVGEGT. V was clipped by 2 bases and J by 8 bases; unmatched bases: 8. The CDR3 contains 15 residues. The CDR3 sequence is CASSYAVAGSDEQFF. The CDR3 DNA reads TGTGCCAGCAGTTACGCGGTAGCGGGAAGCGATGAGCAGTTCTTC.

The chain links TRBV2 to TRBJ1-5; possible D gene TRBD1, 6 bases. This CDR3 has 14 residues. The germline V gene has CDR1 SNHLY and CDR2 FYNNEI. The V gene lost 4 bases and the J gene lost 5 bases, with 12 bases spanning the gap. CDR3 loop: CASSAGHPDQPQHF. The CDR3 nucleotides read TGTGCCAGCAGTGCGGGACACCCGGATCAGCCCCAGCATTTT.

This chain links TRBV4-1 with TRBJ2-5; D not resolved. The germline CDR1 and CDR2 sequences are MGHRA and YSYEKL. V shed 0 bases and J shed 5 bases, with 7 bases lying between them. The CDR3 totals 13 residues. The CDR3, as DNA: TGCGCCAGCAGCCAAGATGTATGGGAGACCCAGTACTTC. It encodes CASSQDVWETQYF.

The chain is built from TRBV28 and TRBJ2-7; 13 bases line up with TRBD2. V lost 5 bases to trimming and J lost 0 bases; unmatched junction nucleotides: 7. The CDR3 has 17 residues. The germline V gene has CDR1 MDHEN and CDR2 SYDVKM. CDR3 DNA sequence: TGTGCCAGCAGTCAATCGGGACTAGCGGGGATCTCCTACGAGCAGTACTTC. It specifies CASSQSGLAGISYEQYF.

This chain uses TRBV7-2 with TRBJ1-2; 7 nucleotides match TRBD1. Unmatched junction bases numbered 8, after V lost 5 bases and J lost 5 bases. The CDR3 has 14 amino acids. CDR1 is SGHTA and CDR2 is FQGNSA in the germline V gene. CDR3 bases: TGTGCCAGCAGCATAGGGGACAGAGCATATGGCTACACCTTC. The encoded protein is CASSIGDRAYGYTF.

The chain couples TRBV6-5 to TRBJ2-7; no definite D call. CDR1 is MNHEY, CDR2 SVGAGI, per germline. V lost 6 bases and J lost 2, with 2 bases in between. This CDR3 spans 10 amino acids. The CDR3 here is CASRAYEQYF. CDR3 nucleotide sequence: TGTGCCAGCAGGGCCTACGAGCAGTACTTC.

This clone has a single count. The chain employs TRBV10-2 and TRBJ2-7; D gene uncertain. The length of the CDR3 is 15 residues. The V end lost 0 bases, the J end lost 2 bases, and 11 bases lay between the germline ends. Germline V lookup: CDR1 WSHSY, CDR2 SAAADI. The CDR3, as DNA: TGCGCCAGCAGTGAGTCTCAAAGACCCACCTACGAGCAGTACTTC. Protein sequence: CASSESQRPTYEQYF.

The CDR3 protein is CASGFSSYEQYF. Written as DNA, the CDR3 is TGTGCCAGCGGGTTTAGCTCCTACGAGCAGTACTTC. The chain uses TRBV3-1 (or the pseudogene TRBV3-2) and TRBJ2-7; D gene unclear. Deletions cut 8 bases from V and 0 bases from J, with 8 bases between. In germline, CDR1 is LGHDT, CDR2 YNNKEL (reference sequence). The CDR3 extends over 12 amino acids.

The CDR3: CASSRERGPYGYTF. CDR3 nucleotide sequence: TGTGCCAGTAGTAGGGAAAGGGGACCCTATGGCTACACCTTC. The chain carries TRBV19 and TRBJ1-2; D possibly corresponds to TRBD1 (5 bases). This CDR3 has 14 amino acids. In germline, CDR1 is LNHDA, CDR2 SQIVND (reference sequence). With 4 bases removed from V and 4 bases from J, the gap between germline ends came to 13 bases.

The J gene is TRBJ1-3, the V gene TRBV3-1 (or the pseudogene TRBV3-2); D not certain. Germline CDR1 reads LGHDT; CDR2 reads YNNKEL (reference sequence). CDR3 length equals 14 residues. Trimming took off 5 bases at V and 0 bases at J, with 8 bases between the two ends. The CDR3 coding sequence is TGTGCCAGCAGCACCTTAAGCTCTGGAAACACCATATATTTT. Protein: CASSTLSSGNTIYF.

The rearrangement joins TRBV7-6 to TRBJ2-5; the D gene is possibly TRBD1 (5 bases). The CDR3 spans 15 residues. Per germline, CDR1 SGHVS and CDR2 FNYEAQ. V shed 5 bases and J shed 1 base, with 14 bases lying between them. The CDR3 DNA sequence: TGTGCCAGCAGCCTCGATGGACACCTCCAAGAGACCCAGTACTTC. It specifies CASSLDGHLQETQYF. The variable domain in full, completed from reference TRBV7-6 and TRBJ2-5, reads GAGVSQSPRYKVTKRGQDVALRCDPISGHVSLYWYRQALGQGPEFLTYFNYEAQQDKSGLPNDRFSAERPEGSISTLTIQRTEQRDSAMYRCASSLDGHLQETQYFGPGTRLLVL.

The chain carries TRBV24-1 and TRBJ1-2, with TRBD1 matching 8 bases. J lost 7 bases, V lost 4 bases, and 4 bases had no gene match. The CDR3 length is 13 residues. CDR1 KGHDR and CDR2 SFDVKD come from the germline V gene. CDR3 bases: TGTGCCACCAGTGAACGGACAGGGAGTGGCTACACCTTC. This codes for CATSERTGSGYTF.

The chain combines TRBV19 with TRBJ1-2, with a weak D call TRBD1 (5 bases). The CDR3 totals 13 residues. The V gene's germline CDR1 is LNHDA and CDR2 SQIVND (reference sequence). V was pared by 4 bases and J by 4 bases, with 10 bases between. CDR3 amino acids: CASSRDGFYGYTF. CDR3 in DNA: TGTGCCAGTAGTAGGGACGGATTCTATGGCTACACCTTC. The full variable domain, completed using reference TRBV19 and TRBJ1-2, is DGGITQSPKYLFRKEGQNVTLSCEQNLNHDAMYWYRQDPGQGLRLIYYSQIVNDFQKGDIAEGYSVSREKKESFPLTVTSAQKNPTAFYLCASSRDGFYGYTFGSGTRLTVV.

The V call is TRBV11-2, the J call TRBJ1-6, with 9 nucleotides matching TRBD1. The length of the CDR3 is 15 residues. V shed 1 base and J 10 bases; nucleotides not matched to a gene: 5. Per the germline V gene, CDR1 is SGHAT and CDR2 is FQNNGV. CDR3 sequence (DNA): TGTGCCAGCAGCTTAGTAGGGACAGGGCAGTCACCCCTCCACTTT. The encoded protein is CASSLVGTGQSPLHF.

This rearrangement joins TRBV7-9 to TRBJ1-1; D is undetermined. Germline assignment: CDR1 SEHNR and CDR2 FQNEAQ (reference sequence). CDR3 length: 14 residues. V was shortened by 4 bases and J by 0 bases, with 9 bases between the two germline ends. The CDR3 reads CASSSPALNTEAFF. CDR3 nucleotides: TGTGCCAGCAGCTCGCCGGCCTTGAACACTGAAGCTTTCTTT.

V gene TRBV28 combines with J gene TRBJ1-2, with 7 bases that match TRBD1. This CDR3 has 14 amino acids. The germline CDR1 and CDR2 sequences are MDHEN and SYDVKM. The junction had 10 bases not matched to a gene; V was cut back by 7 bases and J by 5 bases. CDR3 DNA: TGTGCCAGCAATGCAGGGGGATCAGGGTATGGCTACACCTTC. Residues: CASNAGGSGYGYTF.

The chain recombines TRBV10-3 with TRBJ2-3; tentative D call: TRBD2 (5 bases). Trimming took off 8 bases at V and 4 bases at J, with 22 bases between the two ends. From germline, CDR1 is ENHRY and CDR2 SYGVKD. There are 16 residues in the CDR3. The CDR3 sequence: CAIGGGQSRTADTQYF. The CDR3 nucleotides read TGTGCCATCGGTGGAGGCCAGTCCCGCACTGCAGATACGCAGTATTTT.

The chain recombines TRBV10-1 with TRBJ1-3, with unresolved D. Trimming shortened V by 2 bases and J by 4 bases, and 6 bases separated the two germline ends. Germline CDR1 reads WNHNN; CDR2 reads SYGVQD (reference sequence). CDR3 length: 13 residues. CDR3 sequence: CASSESRGNTIYF. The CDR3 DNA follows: TGCGCCAGCAGTGAGAGTCGAGGAAACACCATATATTTT.